This T cell receptor beta chain derives from a study of response to subunit inactivated influenza vaccine. TCRdb used MiXCR to reprocess the RT-PCR reads, holding one entry per CDR3 protein. Altogether 650,000 to 800,000 distinct CDR3 sequences are present, approximately 18% being singletons, with the ten largest covering 11%. Study-level results: The study's authors posited that every seasonal influenza vaccination enlists few new T cells.

This clonotype was seen only a few times. Its antigen is still unknown. CDR3 length: 14 amino acids. CDR1 LGHNA and CDR2 YSLEER come from the germline V gene. V dropped 1 base and J dropped 5 bases, with 10 bases sitting between them. The TCR sequence derives from a man aged 45 to 65 who received an inactivated influenza vaccine. The chain has TRBV4-3 and TRBJ2-3; D is undetermined. The source material was PBMCs from blood, sampled around 5 days after vaccination. DNA of the CDR3: TGCGCCAGCAGCCAAGCTCTTAAGGGAGATACGCAGTATTTT. Translating gives CASSQALKGDTQYF.